Below, 30 T cell receptor beta chains from the same sample are listed, as sequenced in a study of PD-L1 blockade in urothelial cancer. Repertoires were generated with immunoSEQ multiplex PCR, while TCRdb's copy carries only in-frame clones and drops some. The sample includes about 50,000 clones, approximately 90% seen only once; the top ten take around 8%. Sequenced here: PBMCs, sampled around atezolizumab (anti-PD-L1) treatment. All receptors derive from a man in his 60s with urothelial cancer.

The V gene is TRBV9, the J gene TRBJ2-3; TRBD2 is a possible D gene (6 bases). V shed 3 bases and J shed 0 bases, with 11 bases lying between them. Germline CDR1 is SGDLS and CDR2 is YYNGEE. The CDR3 runs to 15 residues. The CDR3 coding sequence is TGTGCCAGCAGCGGGCGGGACTTGAGCACAGATACGCAGTATTTT. Protein sequence: CASSGRDLSTDTQYF. The entire variable domain, with the rest obtained from reference TRBV9 and TRBJ2-3, is as follows: DSGVTQTPKHLITATGQRVTLRCSPRSGDLSVYWYQQSLDQGLQFLIQYYNGEERAKGNILERFSAQQFPDLHSELNLSSLELGDSALYFCASSGRDLSTDTQYFGPGTRLTVL.

The rearrangement joins TRBV5-1 to TRBJ2-7, with 7 positions matching TRBD2. This CDR3 has 13 residues. The germline CDR1 and CDR2 sequences are SGHRS and YFSETQ. V was clipped by 10 bases and J by 1 base; unmatched bases: 8. The CDR3 region is CASGEGSSYEQYF. In DNA form, the CDR3 reads TGCGCCTCCGGGGAGGGGTCTTCCTACGAGCAGTACTTC.

The chain couples TRBV5-1 to TRBJ2-5; D perhaps matches TRBD2 (6 bases). The CDR3 extends over 13 amino acids. V lost 5 bases, J lost 1 base, and 9 bases lay in between. Per germline, CDR1 SGHRS and CDR2 YFSETQ. The CDR3 DNA is TGCGCCAGCAGGGAGGGCGTCCAAGAGACCCAGTACTTC. Translation gives CASREGVQETQYF.

The chain joins TRBV6-4 to TRBJ1-1; tentatively, D is TRBD1 (5 bases). Germline-derived CDR1 and CDR2 are MRHNA and SNTAGT. The CDR3 sequence is 15 residues long. V gave up 0 bases and J gave up 1 base, with 9 bases separating them. The CDR3 is CASSDSAGPNTEAFF. CDR3 nucleotides: TGTGCCAGCAGTGACTCGGCAGGGCCGAACACTGAAGCTTTCTTT.

V and J are TRBV6-5 and TRBJ1-2, with 11 bases identical to TRBD1. The CDR3 has 14 residues. Unmatched junction bases numbered 4, after V lost 4 bases and J lost 6 bases. Per germline, CDR1 MNHEY and CDR2 SVGAGI. CDR3: CASSSDRGRDGYTF. The CDR3 bases are TGTGCCAGCAGTTCGGACAGGGGGCGGGATGGCTACACCTTC.

This chain links TRBV30 with TRBJ2-7, with D unresolved. CDR3 length: 13 residues. V was cut by 2 bases and J by 1 base, with 9 bases left in between. The germline CDR1 and CDR2 sequences are GTSNPN and SVGIG (reference sequence). The CDR3 loop is CAWSSGQSYEQYF. CDR3 bases: TGTGCCTGGAGTTCTGGCCAGTCCTACGAGCAGTACTTC.

V gene TRBV5-1 combines with J gene TRBJ2-3; 9 bases are shared with TRBD2. CDR1 and CDR2 (germline): SGHRS, YFSETQ. The CDR3 spans 15 residues. Unmatched junction bases numbered 5, after V lost 3 bases and J lost 3 bases. As DNA, the CDR3 is TGCGCCAGCAGCTCTCAGCGGGGGGCGACAGATACGCAGTATTTT. Its translation: CASSSQRGATDTQYF. Variable domain in full (rest from reference TRBV5-1 and TRBJ2-3): KAGVTQTPRYLIKTRGQQVTLSCSPISGHRSVSWYQQTPGQGLQFLFEYFSETQRNKGNFPGRFSGRQFSNSRSEMNVSTLELGDSALYLCASSSQRGATDTQYFGPGTRLTVL.

The chain joins TRBV27 to TRBJ2-4; 8 bases match TRBD1. This CDR3 contains 15 residues. Germline loops: CDR1 MNHEY, CDR2 SMNVEV (reference sequence). The V segment lost 2 bases and the J segment 1 base; nucleotides outside the gene matches: 1. Written as DNA, the CDR3 is TGTGCCAGCAGTTTACAGGGGGCGGCCAAAAACATTCAGTACTTC. Its translation: CASSLQGAAKNIQYF.

V and J are TRBV5-6 and TRBJ2-4; D is unclear. The germline V gene encodes CDR1 SGHDT and CDR2 YYEEEE. The CDR3 extends over 16 amino acids. Trimming cost V 0 bases and J 1 base, with 11 bases left between them. The chain's CDR3 is CASSLVVSPAKNIQYF. The CDR3 DNA is TGTGCCAGCAGCTTGGTGGTAAGCCCGGCCAAAAACATTCAGTACTTC.

The chain combines TRBV15 with TRBJ2-1; D is unresolved. V was clipped by 3 bases and J by 7 bases, with 7 bases between them. Germline CDR1 LNHNV, CDR2 YYDKDF (reference sequence). CDR3 length: 12 amino acids. The CDR3 DNA reads as TGTGCCACCAGCAGCGCAGCGAATGAGCAGTTCTTC. Protein: CATSSAANEQFF.

V is TRBV6-4 and J is TRBJ2-5, with a weak D call TRBD1 (5 bases). The germline gives CDR1 MRHNA, CDR2 SNTAGT. The germline V and J ends were trimmed by 5 bases and 4 bases, with 11 bases remaining between them. The CDR3 has 13 residues. The DNA for the CDR3 is TGTGCCAGCAGTACAGCAAGGGGAGAGACCCAGTACTTC. It specifies CASSTARGETQYF.

V and J are TRBV29-1 and TRBJ2-7, with D uncertain. Germline loops: CDR1 SQVTM, CDR2 ANQGSEA. CDR3 length: 12 amino acids. V was clipped by 6 bases and J by 2 bases, with 11 bases between them. CDR3 sequence: CSVRVTAYEQYF. The CDR3 bases are TGCAGCGTCCGAGTCACGGCCTACGAGCAGTACTTC.

This clone has more than one count but fewer than ten. The V and J genes are TRBV19 and TRBJ1-2, with D uncertain. V was pared by 6 bases and J by 5 bases, with 7 bases between. The CDR3 contains 11 residues. Germline V gives CDR1 LNHDA, CDR2 SQIVND (reference sequence). This CDR3 reads CASRREYGYTF. CDR3 DNA sequence: TGTGCCAGTAGGCGGGAGTATGGCTACACCTTC.

The chain joins TRBV19 to TRBJ1-1; possibly TRBD1 for D (6 bases). V shed 7 bases and J shed 4 bases, with 22 bases lying between them. The CDR3 runs 16 residues. The germline V gene encodes CDR1 LNHDA and CDR2 SQIVND (reference sequence). CDR3: CASTLNRAGSSTEAFF. DNA of the CDR3: TGTGCCAGTACTCTTAACAGGGCAGGTTCGTCCACTGAAGCTTTCTTT.

The table lists this clone with a count of one. CDR3: CATSSRRGGTGELFF. The CDR3, as DNA: TGTGCCACCAGCAGTAGGAGGGGGGGCACCGGGGAGCTGTTTTTT. The chain combines TRBV15 with TRBJ2-2; TRBD2 is a possible D gene (7 bases). The V end lost 3 bases, the J end lost 4 bases, and 12 bases lay between the germline ends. This CDR3 has 15 amino acids. The germline V gene encodes CDR1 LNHNV and CDR2 YYDKDF (reference sequence).

This clone showed up just once. This sequence joins TRBV18 and TRBJ1-2, with 7 bases that match TRBD1. The CDR3 contains 16 residues. The J segment lost 2 bases and the V segment lost 2 bases, leaving 8 bases of the junction unmatched. CDR1 is KGHSH, CDR2 LQKENI, per germline. The CDR3 loop reads CASSPATNRGNYGYTF. Here the CDR3 DNA reads TGTGCCAGCTCACCAGCCACTAACAGGGGAAACTATGGCTACACCTTC.

J is TRBJ1-1 and V is TRBV27, with 8 bases aligning to TRBD1. Per germline, CDR1 MNHEY and CDR2 SMNVEV (reference sequence). The CDR3 is 16 amino acids. After removal of 5 bases from V and 6 bases from J, the junction contained 14 bases not matched to a gene. CDR3 bases: TGTGCCAGCAGTAGGCTTCCGGGACAGGCTTTAGCTGAAGCTTTCTTT. It translates to CASSRLPGQALAEAFF.

In the case of this clone: The junction does not match germline at one end; this may be a read error. The genes are TRBV7-7 and TRBJ1-4; 7 bases are a match to TRBD1. This CDR3 region has 15 residues. CDR1 SSHAT and CDR2 FNYEAQ come from the germline V gene (reference sequence). CDR3 nucleotide sequence: TGTGCTAGCAGCAATCAGGGGGCAACTAATGAAAAACTGTTTTTT. It is translated as CASSNQGATNEKLFF.

This chain joins TRBV28 and TRBJ2-5, with D unresolved. V lost 8 bases to trimming and J lost 5 bases, with 15 bases between them. Germline CDR1 and CDR2: MDHEN and SYDVKM. This CDR3 comprises 13 residues. Here the CDR3 DNA reads TGTGCCAGCTCGGCGGCATTGGCCGAGACCCAGTACTTC. It codes for CASSAALAETQYF. Using reference TRBV28 and TRBJ2-5 for the parts outside the CDR3, the full variable domain is DVKVTQSSRYLVKRTGEKVFLECVQDMDHENMFWYRQDPGLGLRLIYFSYDVKMKEKGDIPEGYSVSREKKERFSLILESASTNQTSMYLCASSAALAETQYFGPGTRLLVL.

The chain recombines TRBV7-9 with TRBJ2-5, with unresolved D. Trimming took 5 bases from V and 4 from J, leaving 14 bases between them. This CDR3 has 14 amino acids. Per the germline V gene, CDR1 is SEHNR and CDR2 is FQNEAQ (reference sequence). The CDR3 sequence: CASSLVGQIETQYF. In DNA, the CDR3 is TGTGCCAGCAGCCTAGTTGGTCAGATAGAGACCCAGTACTTC.

The gene calls are TRBV7-8 and TRBJ2-7; D gene uncertain. V lost 0 bases, J lost 4 bases, and 13 bases lay in between. Per germline, CDR1 SGHVS and CDR2 FQNEAQ. The CDR3 contains 15 residues. In DNA form, the CDR3 reads TGTGCCAGCAGCTTAGCGCAAAACCGGAGATACGAGCAGTACTTC. Protein: CASSLAQNRRYEQYF.

The chain couples TRBV5-4 to TRBJ2-1; TRBD2 matches at 11 bases. The CDR3 totals 15 residues. Per germline, CDR1 SGHNT and CDR2 YYREEE (reference sequence). J lost 6 bases, V lost 0 bases, and 2 bases had no gene match. CDR3 protein: CASSLATSGGNEQFF. DNA of the CDR3: TGTGCCAGCAGCTTGGCCACTAGCGGGGGCAATGAGCAGTTCTTC.

The J gene is TRBJ2-7, the V gene TRBV30; tentative D call: TRBD1 (5 bases). The V gene's germline CDR1 is GTSNPN and CDR2 SVGIG (reference sequence). V was cut by 0 bases and J by 4 bases, with 16 bases left in between. The CDR3 loop spans 15 amino acids. CDR3 residues: CAWSVRMSGPYEQYF. The CDR3, as DNA: TGTGCCTGGAGTGTACGGATGTCAGGGCCTTACGAGCAGTACTTC.

The gene calls are TRBV5-1 and TRBJ1-1, with D possibly matching TRBD1 (5 bases). The germline V gene encodes CDR1 SGHRS and CDR2 YFSETQ. V was trimmed by 5 bases and J by 4 bases, leaving 15 bases between them. The CDR3 is 14 residues long. CDR3 protein: CASRPAGGGTEAFF. In DNA form, the CDR3 reads TGCGCCAGCAGGCCGGCCGGCGGGGGCACTGAAGCTTTCTTT.

The CDR3 sequence is CASSLPGGAMETQYF. The CDR3 coding sequence is TGTGCCAGCAGTTTGCCCGGGGGGGCCATGGAGACCCAGTACTTC. The chain uses TRBV28 and TRBJ2-5; 8 nucleotides align to TRBD2. This CDR3 has 15 amino acids. Germline V lookup: CDR1 MDHEN, CDR2 SYDVKM. Trimming cost V 3 bases and J 5 bases; bases outside gene matches: 8.

This clone was seen more than once but under ten times. The chain couples TRBV6-6 to TRBJ2-7, with TRBD2 matching over 13 bases. In germline, CDR1 is MNHNY, CDR2 SVGAGI (reference sequence). With 9 bases clipped from V and 4 bases from J, the junction kept 3 bases outside the gene matches. This CDR3 is 13 amino acids long. As DNA, the CDR3 is TGTGCCAGTAGGACTAGCGGGAGATACGAGCAGTACTTC. It is translated as CASRTSGRYEQYF.

CDR3 nucleotide sequence: TGCGCCAGCAGCCAAGCAAGGGGGGAGACCCAGTACTTC. As protein: CASSQARGETQYF. The chain uses TRBV4-3 and TRBJ2-5, with D possibly being TRBD1 (6 bases). The CDR3 extends over 13 amino acids. Trimming stripped 1 base from V and 5 bases from J, with 8 bases between. CDR1 LGHNA and CDR2 YSLEER come from the germline V gene.

The chain recombines TRBV7-2 with TRBJ2-3; a weak D match, TRBD1 (5 bases). Germline CDR1 SGHTA, CDR2 FQGNSA. The CDR3 has 13 residues. V shed 1 base and J shed 5 bases, with 7 bases lying between them. As DNA, the CDR3 is TGTGCCAGCAGCTTAGGACAGAAAGATACGCAGTATTTT. Translating gives CASSLGQKDTQYF.

The chain is built from TRBV19 and TRBJ1-4; D may be TRBD1 (5 bases). The CDR3 extends over 13 amino acids. CDR1 LNHDA and CDR2 SQIVND come from the germline V gene (reference sequence). V was clipped by 10 bases and J by 8 bases, with 17 bases between them. The CDR3 protein is CATVGEEGEKLFF. The DNA for the CDR3 is TGTGCCACCGTGGGGGAGGAAGGGGAAAAACTGTTTTTT.

The chain combines TRBV5-5 with TRBJ2-7; a possible D gene is TRBD1 (6 bases). V was pared by 3 bases and J by 2 bases, with 12 bases between. Germline V gene lookup returns CDR1 SGHKS and CDR2 YYEKEE (reference sequence). The CDR3 totals 14 residues. CDR3 in DNA: TGTGCCAGCAGCTGGACAGTCTTAACCTACGAGCAGTACTTC. Protein sequence: CASSWTVLTYEQYF.